The clone carrying this T cell receptor beta chain appeared once. TCRdb keeps only in-frame clones here, not all; method: immunoSEQ multiplex PCR. This table has some 67,000 clones, about 91% appearing once. These data belong to a study of T cells after somatic rescue of genetic block. Sequencing input: peripheral blood mononuclear cells (PBMCs). This receptor was taken from a man aged 35 to 55.

The CDR3 is CASSVGGQGSHTQYF. CDR3 in DNA: TGTGCCAGCAGCGTAGGGGGACAGGGGTCTCATACGCAGTATTTT. The chain recombines TRBV9 with TRBJ2-3, with 10 bases that match TRBD1. Trimming took 0 bases from V and 7 from J; bases not matched to a gene: 5. The CDR3 is made up of 15 amino acids. Germline CDR1 and CDR2: SGDLS and YYNGEE.